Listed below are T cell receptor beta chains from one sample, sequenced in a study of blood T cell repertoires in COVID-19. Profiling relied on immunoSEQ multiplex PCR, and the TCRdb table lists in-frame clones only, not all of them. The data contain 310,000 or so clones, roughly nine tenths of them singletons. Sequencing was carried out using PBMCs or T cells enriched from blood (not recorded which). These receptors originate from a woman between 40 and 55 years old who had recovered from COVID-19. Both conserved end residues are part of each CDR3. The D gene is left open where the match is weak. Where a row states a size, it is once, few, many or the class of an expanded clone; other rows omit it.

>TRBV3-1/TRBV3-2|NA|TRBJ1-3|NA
TGTGCCAGCAGCCCGGGGACACGAAACACCATATATTTT
CASSPGTRNTIYF
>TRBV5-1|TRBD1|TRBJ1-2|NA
TGCGCCAGCAGCTTGGACAGGGGTGGTGGCTACACCTTC
CASSLDRGGGYTF
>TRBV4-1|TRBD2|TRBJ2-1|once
TGCGCCAGCAGCCAATCACCGTCGGGAGGGAGGGCCTACAATGAGCAGTTCTTC
CASSQSPSGGRAYNEQFF
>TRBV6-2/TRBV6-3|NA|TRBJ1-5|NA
TGTGCCAGCAGTTACCCCGGATCAGGTTATAGCAATCAGCCCCAGCATTTT
CASSYPGSGYSNQPQHF
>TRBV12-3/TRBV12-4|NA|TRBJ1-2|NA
TGTGCCAGCAGTTTGAGCTCGTACTATGGCTACACCTTC
CASSLSSYYGYTF
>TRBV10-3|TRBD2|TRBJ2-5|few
TGTGCCATCAGTGAGTCGACGGGGGGGGAGACCCAGTACTTC
CAISESTGGETQYF
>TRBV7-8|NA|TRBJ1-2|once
TGTGCCAGCAGCTCGCGCAGGGATCATGGCTACACCTTC
CASSSRRDHGYTF
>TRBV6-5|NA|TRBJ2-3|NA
TGTGCCAGCAGCTTTAGCGAGGTGGCAGATACGCAGTATTTT
CASSFSEVADTQYF
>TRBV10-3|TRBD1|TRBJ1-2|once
TGTGCCATCAGTGAGCCCCGGGGACAGGACTATGGCTACACCTTC
CAISEPRGQDYGYTF
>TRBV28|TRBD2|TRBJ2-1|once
TGTGCCAGCCACCGCGGAAGCGGGAGGGCCGGTGAGCAGTTCTTC
CASHRGSGRAGEQFF
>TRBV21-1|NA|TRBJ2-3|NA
TGTGCCAGCAGCAAAGTTACAACGCTTTACACAGATACGCAGTATTTT
CASSKVTTLYTDTQYF
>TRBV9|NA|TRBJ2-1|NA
TGTGCCAGCAGCGTCTCACTAGCCGACAATGAGCAGTTCTTC
CASSVSLADNEQFF
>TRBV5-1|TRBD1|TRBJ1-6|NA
TGCGCCAGCAGCTCGGGGACAGGGGGTAATTCACCCCTCCACTTT
CASSSGTGGNSPLHF
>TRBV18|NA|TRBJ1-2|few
TGTGCCAGCTCCTCAGGGTTAACCGACTATGGCTACACCTTC
CASSSGLTDYGYTF
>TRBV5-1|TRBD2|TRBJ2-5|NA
TGCGCCAGCAGCCCCGCGGGGGAGGGCGAGACCCAGTACTTC
CASSPAGEGETQYF
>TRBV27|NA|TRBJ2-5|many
TGTGCCAGCAGTTTGAATGGACAGCCCATCCAAGAGACCCAGTACTTC
CASSLNGQPIQETQYF
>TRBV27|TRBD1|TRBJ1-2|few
TGTGCCAGTCGCACTTCGACAGGGTCTATGGATGGCTACACCTTC
CASRTSTGSMDGYTF
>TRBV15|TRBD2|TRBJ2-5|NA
TGTGCCACCAGCAGGGGAGGGACTAGCGGGGAGCGAGAGACCCAGTACTTC
CATSRGGTSGERETQYF
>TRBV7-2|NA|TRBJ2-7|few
TGTGCCAGCAGCACGACAAGGACAGCCTACGAGCAGTACTTC
CASSTTRTAYEQYF
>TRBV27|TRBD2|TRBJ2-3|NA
TGTGCCAGCAGTTTAAGGCCTCATAGCGGGGCTAGCACAGATACGCAGTATTTT
CASSLRPHSGASTDTQYF
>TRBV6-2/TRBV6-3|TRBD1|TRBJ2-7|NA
TGTGCCAGCAGCGCCGGGACAGTGTCTTCCCTCTCCTACGAGCAGTACTTC
CASSAGTVSSLSYEQYF
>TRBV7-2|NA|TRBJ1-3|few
TGTGCCAGCAGCTCGACAGGCTCTGGAAACACCATATATTTT
CASSSTGSGNTIYF
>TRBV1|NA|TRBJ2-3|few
TGCACCAGCAGGAGGACCGGGACAGTGACAGATACGCAGTATTTT
CTSRRTGTVTDTQYF
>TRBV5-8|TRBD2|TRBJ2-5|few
TGTGCCAGCAGACCTGGGAGGGTTCTGAACTCCGCAGAGACCCAGTACTTC
CASRPGRVLNSAETQYF
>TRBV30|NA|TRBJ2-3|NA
TGTGCCTGGAGTGTTGGGGGGTCCAGCACAGATACGCAGTATTTT
CAWSVGGSSTDTQYF